The clone carrying this T cell receptor (beta chain) was detected a few times. Trimming removed 3 bases from V and 0 bases from J, with 3 bases in between. Looked up from germline, CDR1 is SQVTM and CDR2 is ANQGSEA. The CDR3 extends over 12 amino acids. The data derive from a study of blood T cells in healthy people across ages. For the second PCR, which ran for 7 to 11 cycles, a sample-barcoded 5' primer and a J-beta primer mix were used. TCRdb itself ran the 5' RACE reads through MiXCR, one entry per CDR3 protein. The sample includes around 800,000 distinct CDR3 sequences, around 62% of them seen just once.

This TCR derives from a man in his thirties or forties in good health. The sample taken for sequencing was blood. The chain employs TRBV29-1 and TRBJ2-4; D ambiguous. For the CDR3, the DNA is TGCAGCGTTGATCTAGCCAAAAACATTCAGTACTTC. Translating it yields CSVDLAKNIQYF.